These 27 T cell receptor beta chains originate from one sample sequenced in a study of technical replicates of blood from several donors (dated by TCRdb to about 2017). The library was produced with the immunoSEQ multiplex PCR assay. TCRdb limited this immuneACCESS table to in-frame rearrangements with V and J called. A share of clones is missing; checked studies link under half to unresolved V genes, and the rest is unexplained. For this sample there are about 100,000 clones; approximately 96% appear just once. Of the sample, about 0.21% falls within the top ten clones. Sequenced input: T cells isolated from PBMCs. Receptors were obtained from a human donor in good health.

This chain joins TRBV5-6 and TRBJ2-1; D remains unclear. Trimming stripped 1 base from V and 7 bases from J, with 9 bases between. Germline CDR1 is SGHDT and CDR2 is YYEEEE. The CDR3 consists of 13 residues. DNA for the CDR3: TGTGCCAGCAGCTTGCTCCCAGGAAATGAGCAGTTCTTC. Amino acids: CASSLLPGNEQFF.

The gene calls are TRBV19 and TRBJ1-1, with D uncertain. The CDR3 is 14 residues long. The V and J ends lost 1 base and 9 bases respectively, with 15 bases between them. Germline V lookup: CDR1 LNHDA, CDR2 SQIVND (reference sequence). CDR3 in DNA: TGTGCCAGTAGTATAGTCAGTCTCCCGGGGAAAGCTTTCTTT. Translating gives CASSIVSLPGKAFF.

The chain recombines TRBV5-5 with TRBJ2-1; 10 bases are shared with TRBD1. J gave up 0 bases and V 3 bases, and 3 bases lay outside the gene matches. Germline CDR1 is SGHKS and CDR2 is YYEKEE (reference sequence). The CDR3 covers 16 residues. This chain's CDR3 is CASSSGQGSSYNEQFF. For the CDR3, the DNA is TGTGCCAGCAGCTCGGGACAGGGGAGCTCCTACAATGAGCAGTTCTTC.

V gene TRBV10-3 combines with J gene TRBJ2-1, with D hard to call. From germline, CDR1 is ENHRY and CDR2 SYGVKD. V was clipped by 3 bases and J by 0 bases, with 6 bases between them. This CDR3 has 14 residues. The CDR3 DNA sequence: TGTGCCATCAGTGACCCTAGCTCCTACAATGAGCAGTTCTTC. Its translation: CAISDPSSYNEQFF.

The table lists this clone with a count of one. The V gene is TRBV11-1, the J gene TRBJ2-7; the D gene is possibly TRBD1 (5 bases). This CDR3 has 15 residues. V lost 5 bases and J lost 4, with 18 bases in between. The germline gives CDR1 SGHAT, CDR2 FQDESV (reference sequence). Written as DNA, the CDR3 is TGTGCCAGCAGCCCCCCAGACAGCGCCCAATACGAGCAGTACTTC. Protein product: CASSPPDSAQYEQYF.

The chain has TRBV5-4 and TRBJ1-1; the match to TRBD1 covers 8 bases. J gave up 1 base and V 4 bases, and 9 bases lay outside the gene matches. Germline V gene sequence: CDR1 SGHNT, CDR2 YYREEE (reference sequence). The CDR3 runs to 16 residues. The CDR3, as DNA: TGTGCCAGCAGCCCAATACCGGGACAGGAGAACACTGAAGCTTTCTTT. Protein sequence: CASSPIPGQENTEAFF.

In DNA, the CDR3 is TGTGCCAGCTCGGTACAGGGAGAAACTGAAGCTTTCTTT. It encodes CASSVQGETEAFF. This chain links TRBV18 with TRBJ1-1, with a possible D match to TRBD1 (6 bases). Trimming stripped 6 bases from V and 5 bases from J, with 13 bases between. Germline V lookup: CDR1 KGHSH, CDR2 LQKENI. CDR3 length: 13 residues. Complete variable domain (other parts from reference TRBV18 and TRBJ1-1): NAGVMQNPRHLVRRRGQEARLRCSPMKGHSHVYWYRQLPEEGLKFMVYLQKENIIDESGMPKERFSAEFPKEGPSILRIQQVVRGDSAAYFCASSVQGETEAFFGQGTRLTVV.

This rearrangement joins TRBV2 to TRBJ1-1, with D uncertain. There are 13 residues in the CDR3. V shed 7 bases and J shed 1 base, with 10 bases lying between them. CDR1 and CDR2 (germline): SNHLY, FYNNEI. As DNA, the CDR3 is TGTGCCAGCAACTTGGTCTCGAACACTGAAGCTTTCTTT. This encodes CASNLVSNTEAFF.

V and J are TRBV14 and TRBJ1-1; unclear D gene. Trimming removed 2 bases from V and 11 bases from J, with 9 bases in between. The CDR3 sequence is 11 residues long. Germline lookup yields CDR1 SGHDN and CDR2 FVKESK. CDR3 in amino acids: CASSQMGFAFF. The CDR3 DNA sequence: TGTGCCAGCAGCCAAATGGGCTTTGCTTTCTTT. The whole variable domain, remainder taken from reference TRBV14 and TRBJ1-1, is EAGVTQFPSHSVIEKGQTVTLRCDPISGHDNLYWYRRVMGKEIKFLLHFVKESKQDESGMPNNRFLAERTGGTYSTLKVQPAELEDSGVYFCASSQMGFAFFGQGTRLTVV.

V and J are TRBV29-1 and TRBJ2-7; 11 positions agree with TRBD1. CDR3 length equals 13 residues. From germline, CDR1 is SQVTM and CDR2 ANQGSEA. Trimming cost V 6 bases and J 1 base; bases outside gene matches: 2. Here the CDR3 reads CSVRDRGSYEQYF. For the CDR3, the DNA is TGCAGCGTCCGGGACAGGGGGTCCTACGAGCAGTACTTC.

The gene calls are TRBV7-9 and TRBJ2-5; D uncertain. The ends were cut back, 5 bases at V and 3 bases at J, with 7 bases in the middle. The CDR3 extends over 12 amino acids. Germline assignment: CDR1 SEHNR and CDR2 FQNEAQ (reference sequence). The CDR3 DNA sequence: TGTGCCAGCAGCCTCCGGGAAGAGACCCAGTACTTC. It translates to CASSLREETQYF.

The chain links TRBV2 to TRBJ2-7, with 13 bases that match TRBD2. CDR3 length: 17 amino acids. CDR1 SNHLY and CDR2 FYNNEI come from the germline V gene. Trimming at V came to 10 bases and at J to 1 base, leaving 13 bases not matched to a gene. The CDR3 sequence: CATKWGLAGRPSYEQYF. DNA of the CDR3: TGTGCCACAAAATGGGGACTAGCGGGGCGCCCATCCTACGAGCAGTACTTC.

This clone was counted a single time. This chain connects TRBV11-2 to TRBJ2-1, with 10 bases matching TRBD2. After removal of 6 bases from V and 5 bases from J, the junction contained 10 bases not matched to a gene. Germline V lookup: CDR1 SGHAT, CDR2 FQNNGV. The length of the CDR3 is 16 residues. In DNA form, the CDR3 reads TGTGCCAGCAGACCTATTAGCGGGAGGCCGAACAATGAGCAGTTCTTC. Protein sequence: CASRPISGRPNNEQFF.

The chain carries TRBV29-1 and TRBJ1-1, with 8 bases identical to TRBD1. The CDR3 length is 12 residues. Germline CDR1 is SQVTM and CDR2 is ANQGSEA. With V trimmed by 6 bases and J by 7 bases, 7 bases remained unmatched. The CDR3, as DNA: TGCAGCGTGGACAGGGATCAAGATGAAGCTTTCTTT. Protein: CSVDRDQDEAFF.

The V call is TRBV2, the J call TRBJ2-5; 8 nucleotides match TRBD2. V lost 4 bases to trimming and J lost 2 bases; unmatched junction nucleotides: 3. Looked up from germline, CDR1 is SNHLY and CDR2 is FYNNEI. This CDR3 spans 14 amino acids. CDR3 sequence: CASSGASGQETQYF. CDR3 nucleotides: TGTGCCAGCAGTGGTGCTAGCGGGCAAGAGACCCAGTACTTC.

This chain connects TRBV19 to TRBJ1-5, with 7 bases aligning to TRBD1. V was pared by 2 bases and J by 4 bases, with 8 bases of the junction left unmatched. The CDR3 totals 16 residues. Germline V gives CDR1 LNHDA, CDR2 SQIVND (reference sequence). The CDR3 DNA sequence: TGTGCCAGTAGTATAAACCGGGGGACAGTTAATCAGCCCCAGCATTTT. This encodes CASSINRGTVNQPQHF.

V gene TRBV30 combines with J gene TRBJ1-6, with a possible D match to TRBD1 (6 bases). The CDR3 has 16 amino acids. V lost 8 bases, J lost 5 bases, and 22 bases lay in between. CDR1 GTSNPN and CDR2 SVGIG come from the germline V gene (reference sequence). For the CDR3, the DNA is TGTGCCGCCTCCCCGGACAGCCTTAATAATAATTCACCCCTCCACTTT. This codes for CAASPDSLNNNSPLHF.

This clone appeared once. The chain has TRBV12-5 and TRBJ2-7, with 7 positions matching TRBD1. Per germline, CDR1 LGHNT and CDR2 FRNRAP. With V trimmed by 7 bases and J by 3 bases, 9 bases remained unmatched. This CDR3 comprises 14 residues. The DNA of the CDR3 is TGTGCTAGTGCAATACAGGGGTTAGGCTACGAGCAGTACTTC. Its translation is CASAIQGLGYEQYF.

This chain links TRBV5-1 with TRBJ2-1; D not certain. The CDR3 loop spans 13 amino acids. Trimming took off 4 bases at V and 5 bases at J, with 10 bases between the two ends. CDR1 and CDR2 (germline): SGHRS, YFSETQ. In nucleotides, the CDR3 is TGCGCCAGCAGCCCAGGTGGCGACAATGAGCAGTTCTTC. The encoded protein is CASSPGGDNEQFF.

The V call is TRBV19, the J call TRBJ2-2, with D possibly matching TRBD2 (5 bases). The germline V and J ends were trimmed by 4 bases and 4 bases, with 19 bases remaining between them. CDR1 is LNHDA, CDR2 SQIVND, per germline (reference sequence). The CDR3 contains 17 residues. Written as DNA, the CDR3 is TGTGCCAGTAGTAAGTGGATCCGGGGAAGAAGCACCGGGGAGCTGTTTTTT. This encodes CASSKWIRGRSTGELFF.

The chain has TRBV7-6 and TRBJ1-4, with TRBD1 matching 10 bases. V trimming: 6 bases; J trimming: 3 bases; junction bases outside the gene matches: 7. Germline CDR1 and CDR2: SGHVS and FNYEAQ. The CDR3 totals 16 residues. The CDR3 DNA is TGTGCCAGCAGAAAGGCGGGGACAGGGGCTAATGAAAAACTGTTTTTT. Translated: CASRKAGTGANEKLFF.

The chain joins TRBV27 to TRBJ1-2; 8 bases match TRBD1. The CDR3 covers 15 residues. The V segment lost 5 bases and the J segment 7 bases; nucleotides outside the gene matches: 12. Germline assignment: CDR1 MNHEY and CDR2 SMNVEV (reference sequence). CDR3 protein: CASSTLDRGRGGYTF. CDR3 coding DNA: TGTGCCAGCAGTACTCTTGACAGGGGAAGGGGTGGCTACACCTTC.

The chain is built from TRBV16 and TRBJ1-3, with a tentative D call TRBD1 (5 bases). The CDR3 is 17 residues long. V lost 2 bases to trimming and J lost 0 bases, with 14 bases between them. CDR1 is KGHSY, CDR2 FQNENV, per germline. CDR3 in DNA: TGTGCCAGCAGCCAAAGATTGACAGACAGCTCTGGAAACACCATATATTTT. It encodes CASSQRLTDSSGNTIYF.

The rearrangement joins TRBV5-1 to TRBJ2-5, with a possible D match to TRBD2 (6 bases). Between the trimmed V and J ends, which lost 5 bases and 1 base, there was a span of 12 bases. Germline V gene data show CDR1 as SGHRS and CDR2 as YFSETQ. This CDR3 is 14 amino acids long. The CDR3 reads CASRRAGIQETQYF. The CDR3 nucleotides read TGCGCCAGCAGGCGGGCGGGAATCCAAGAGACCCAGTACTTC.

V gene TRBV7-9 combines with J gene TRBJ2-7, with TRBD2 matching 11 bases. The CDR3 loop spans 16 amino acids. V trimming: 5 bases; J trimming: 6 bases; junction bases outside the gene matches: 12. Germline assignment: CDR1 SEHNR and CDR2 FQNEAQ (reference sequence). The CDR3 loop reads CASSIPSGLAGGEQYF. The DNA of the CDR3 is TGTGCCAGCAGCATACCTTCCGGGCTAGCGGGAGGCGAGCAGTACTTC.

The genes are TRBV18 and TRBJ2-1; 9 bases align to TRBD2. Germline assignment: CDR1 KGHSH and CDR2 LQKENI. The CDR3 runs 18 residues. The trim removed 3 bases at V and 3 bases at J, leaving 12 bases unmatched. DNA for the CDR3: TGTGCCAGCTCACCTGGGACTAGCCAAGGCCCTATCTACAATGAGCAGTTCTTC. Its translation: CASSPGTSQGPIYNEQFF.

J is TRBJ1-4 and V is TRBV9, with 7 bases matching TRBD1. Losses at the gene ends were 4 bases for V and 2 bases for J; bases not matched to a gene: 5. This CDR3 contains 15 residues. Germline V gene lookup returns CDR1 SGDLS and CDR2 YYNGEE. CDR3 region: CASSPHRGTNEKLFF. The CDR3, as DNA: TGTGCCAGCAGCCCCCACAGGGGCACTAATGAAAAACTGTTTTTT.